A selection of T cell receptor beta chains follows, all from one sample in a study of cytomegalovirus exposure and HLA in healthy donors. Sequencing used immunoSEQ multiplex PCR; TCRdb keeps in-frame clones, though not all of them. The table shows 180,000 or so clones, with around nine tenths occurring only once. The sequencing sample was made of PBMCs. These receptor sequences come from a man younger than 45 in good health and CMV-seropositive. CDR3s include the opening cysteine and the closing phenylalanine or tryptophan. The D gene is left open where the match is weak. Some rows mark clone size as missing; the rest say once, few, many or name a class of expanded clone.

d_call: .
clone_size: .
v_call: TRBV28
j_call: TRBJ2-6
cdr3_aa: CASSSPTPSGANVLTF
cdr3_nt: TGTGCCAGCAGTAGCCCCACCCCCTCTGGGGCCAACGTCCTGACTTTC

d_call: .
clone_size: once
v_call: TRBV2
j_call: TRBJ1-2
cdr3_aa: CASSNGQFNYGYTF
cdr3_nt: TGTGCCAGCAGTAATGGACAGTTTAACTATGGCTACACCTTC

d_call: .
clone_size: .
v_call: TRBV4-1
j_call: TRBJ1-5
cdr3_aa: CASSQEATQGRQPQHF
cdr3_nt: TGCGCCAGCAGCCAAGAAGCGACACAGGGCCGGCAGCCCCAGCATTTT

d_call: .
clone_size: .
v_call: TRBV5-4
j_call: TRBJ2-5
cdr3_aa: CASSPERSQETQYF
cdr3_nt: TGTGCCAGCAGCCCAGAGAGGAGCCAAGAGACCCAGTACTTC

d_call: .
clone_size: .
v_call: TRBV11-3
j_call: TRBJ2-7
cdr3_aa: CASSSGTSYEQYF
cdr3_nt: TGTGCCAGCAGCTCCGGGACCTCCTACGAGCAGTACTTC

d_call: .
clone_size: .
v_call: TRBV5-6
j_call: TRBJ1-1
cdr3_aa: CASSFFQGVYTEAFF
cdr3_nt: TGTGCCAGCAGCTTTTTTCAGGGCGTTTACACTGAAGCTTTCTTT

d_call: TRBD1
clone_size: .
v_call: TRBV27
j_call: TRBJ2-7
cdr3_aa: CASSLSPGQVTYEQYF
cdr3_nt: TGTGCCAGCAGTTTATCCCCGGGACAGGTCACCTACGAGCAGTACTTC

d_call: .
clone_size: .
v_call: TRBV7-2
j_call: TRBJ1-1
cdr3_aa: CASSLERAGENTEAFF
cdr3_nt: TGTGCCAGCAGCTTAGAGAGGGCCGGAGAGAACACTGAAGCTTTCTTT

d_call: .
clone_size: .
v_call: TRBV18
j_call: TRBJ2-5
cdr3_aa: CASSLSQGMETQYF
cdr3_nt: TGTGCCAGCTCACTCTCACAGGGAATGGAGACCCAGTACTTC

d_call: TRBD1
clone_size: .
v_call: TRBV7-2
j_call: TRBJ2-7
cdr3_aa: CASSSNRGYEQYF
cdr3_nt: TGTGCCAGCAGCTCGAACAGGGGCTACGAGCAGTACTTC

d_call: .
clone_size: once
v_call: TRBV30
j_call: TRBJ1-4
cdr3_aa: CAWRAKENEKLFF
cdr3_nt: TGTGCCTGGAGGGCGAAAGAGAATGAAAAACTGTTTTTT

d_call: TRBD1
clone_size: .
v_call: TRBV27
j_call: TRBJ1-5
cdr3_aa: CASSLSGQSNQPQHF
cdr3_nt: TGTGCCAGCAGTTTATCGGGACAGTCCAATCAGCCCCAGCATTTT

d_call: .
clone_size: .
v_call: TRBV19
j_call: TRBJ1-5
cdr3_aa: CASSIVEGRPQHF
cdr3_nt: TGTGCCAGTAGTATAGTTGAGGGAAGACCCCAGCATTTT

d_call: .
clone_size: .
v_call: TRBV5-1
j_call: TRBJ2-1
cdr3_aa: CASSPDREGNEQFF
cdr3_nt: TGCGCCAGCAGCCCGGACAGGGAGGGCAATGAGCAGTTCTTC

d_call: .
clone_size: .
v_call: TRBV27
j_call: TRBJ1-5
cdr3_aa: CASSFGSGRGNQPQHF
cdr3_nt: TGTGCCAGCAGTTTCGGATCTGGGCGAGGCAATCAGCCCCAGCATTTT

d_call: TRBD1
clone_size: .
v_call: TRBV7-9
j_call: TRBJ2-6
cdr3_aa: CASSLGWTGVGANVLTF
cdr3_nt: TGTGCCAGCAGCTTAGGTTGGACAGGGGTTGGGGCCAACGTCCTGACTTTC

d_call: TRBD2
clone_size: .
v_call: TRBV25-1
j_call: TRBJ2-1
cdr3_aa: CASSEWGLAGVLNEQFF
cdr3_nt: TGTGCCAGCAGTGAATGGGGACTAGCGGGGGTCCTCAATGAGCAGTTCTTC

d_call: TRBD2
clone_size: once
v_call: TRBV6-5
j_call: TRBJ2-5
cdr3_aa: CASSPGTSGKETQYF
cdr3_nt: TGTGCCAGCAGTCCCGGGACTAGCGGGAAAGAGACCCAGTACTTC

d_call: TRBD2
clone_size: .
v_call: TRBV30
j_call: TRBJ2-3
cdr3_aa: CAWNRGLEVADTQYF
cdr3_nt: TGTGCCTGGAATAGGGGACTAGAGGTTGCAGATACGCAGTATTTT

d_call: .
clone_size: few
v_call: TRBV30
j_call: TRBJ1-1
cdr3_aa: CAWSVQGEGGENTEAFF
cdr3_nt: TGTGCCTGGAGTGTACAGGGAGAAGGCGGGGAAAACACTGAAGCTTTCTTT

d_call: .
clone_size: once
v_call: TRBV4-3
j_call: TRBJ1-1
cdr3_aa: CASSQDWNTEAFF
cdr3_nt: TGCGCCAGCAGCCAAGATTGGAACACTGAAGCTTTCTTT

d_call: .
clone_size: .
v_call: TRBV19
j_call: TRBJ1-1
cdr3_aa: CASTIQGMNTEAFF
cdr3_nt: TGTGCCAGTACCATACAGGGCATGAACACTGAAGCTTTCTTT